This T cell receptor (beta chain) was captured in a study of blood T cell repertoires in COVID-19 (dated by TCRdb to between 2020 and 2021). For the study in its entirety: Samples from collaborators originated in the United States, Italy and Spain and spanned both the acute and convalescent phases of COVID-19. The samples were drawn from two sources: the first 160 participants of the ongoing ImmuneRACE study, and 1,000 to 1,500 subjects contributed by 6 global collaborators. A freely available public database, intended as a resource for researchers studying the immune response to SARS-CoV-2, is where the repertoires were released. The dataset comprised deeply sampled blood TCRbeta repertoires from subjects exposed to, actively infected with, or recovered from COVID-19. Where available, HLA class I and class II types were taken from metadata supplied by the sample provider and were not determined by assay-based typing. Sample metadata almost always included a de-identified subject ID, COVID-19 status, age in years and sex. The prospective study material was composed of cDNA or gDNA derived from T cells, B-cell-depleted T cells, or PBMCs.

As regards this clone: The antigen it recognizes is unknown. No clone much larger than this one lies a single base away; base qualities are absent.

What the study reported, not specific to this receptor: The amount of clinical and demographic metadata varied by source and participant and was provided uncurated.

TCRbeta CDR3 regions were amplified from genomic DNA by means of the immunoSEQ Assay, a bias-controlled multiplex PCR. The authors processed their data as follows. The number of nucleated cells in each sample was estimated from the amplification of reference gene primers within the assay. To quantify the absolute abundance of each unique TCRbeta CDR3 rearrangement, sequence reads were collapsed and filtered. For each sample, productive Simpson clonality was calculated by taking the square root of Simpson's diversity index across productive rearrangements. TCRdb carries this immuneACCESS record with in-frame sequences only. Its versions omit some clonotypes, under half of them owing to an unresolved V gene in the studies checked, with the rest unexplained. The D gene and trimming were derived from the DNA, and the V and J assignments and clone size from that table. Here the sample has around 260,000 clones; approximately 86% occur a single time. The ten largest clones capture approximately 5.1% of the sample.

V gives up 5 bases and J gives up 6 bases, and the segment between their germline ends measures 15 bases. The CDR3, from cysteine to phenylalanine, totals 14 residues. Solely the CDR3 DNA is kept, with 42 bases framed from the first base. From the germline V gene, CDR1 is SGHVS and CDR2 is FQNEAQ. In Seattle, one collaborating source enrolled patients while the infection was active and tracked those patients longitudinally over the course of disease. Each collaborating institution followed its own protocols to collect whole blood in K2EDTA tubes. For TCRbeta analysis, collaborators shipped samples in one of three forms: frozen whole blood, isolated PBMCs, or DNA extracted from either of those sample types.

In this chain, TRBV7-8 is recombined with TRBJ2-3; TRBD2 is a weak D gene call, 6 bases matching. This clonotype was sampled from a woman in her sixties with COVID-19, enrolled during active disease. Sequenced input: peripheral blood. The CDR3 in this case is CASSKEGRGDTQYF. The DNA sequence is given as TGTGCCAGCAGCAAGGAGGGCCGTGGGGATACGCAGTATTTT.